This passage covers 10 T cell receptor gamma chains from one sample sequenced in a study of gamma-delta T cells after stem cell transplantation. TCRdb reran clone calling via CATT on the RT-PCR reads. The top ten hold 70% to 75% of the sample, which has approximately 230 gamma-chain clones, roughly three fifths seen once. The sequencing input was gamma-delta T cells. The receptors derive from a human donor. It is not recorded whose cells these are; they may come from a transplant donor.

V and J are TRGV9 and TRGJP. Assignment of the J gene here rests on matching the DNA to germline, because TCRdb gives none. Per the germline V gene, CDR1 is GITISATS and CDR2 is ISYDGTV (reference sequence). With V trimmed by 5 bases and J by 6 bases, 7 bases remained unmatched. This CDR3 contains 16 residues. The CDR3 protein is CALWGVRELGKKIKVF. CDR3 DNA sequence: TGTGCCTTGTGGGGAGTTCGAGAGTTGGGCAAAAAAATCAAGGTATTT.

The chain has TRGV9 and TRGJP. Germline V gene data show CDR1 as GITISATS and CDR2 as ISYDGTV (reference sequence). The CDR3 covers 16 residues. The V and J ends lost 3 bases and 4 bases, in that order; junction bases with no gene match: 3. DNA of the CDR3: TGTGCCTTGTGGGAGATACAAGAGTTGGGCAAAAAAATCAAGGTATTT. Protein: CALWEIQELGKKIKVF.

The V and J genes are TRGV9 and TRGJ1 or TRGJ2. TCRdb records no J gene; here it was assigned by comparing the DNA to germline. The junction had 3 bases not matched to a gene; V was cut back by 2 bases and J by 8 bases. The CDR3 sequence is 11 residues long. Germline lookup yields CDR1 GITISATS and CDR2 ISYDGTV (reference sequence). This CDR3 reads CALWEDDKKLF. The CDR3 DNA follows: TGTGCCTTGTGGGAGGACGATAAGAAACTCTTT.

V gene TRGV4 combines with J gene TRGJ1 or TRGJ2. Because TCRdb records no J gene, it was assigned here through a match of the DNA to germline. The CDR3 loop spans 13 amino acids. V lost 0 bases to trimming and J lost 5 bases; unmatched junction nucleotides: 4. Germline V gene lookup returns CDR1 EGSTGY and CDR2 YDSYTSSV. The CDR3 reads CATWDGPNYKKLF. CDR3 DNA sequence: TGTGCCACCTGGGATGGGCCAAATTATAAGAAACTCTTT.

The chain joins TRGV3 to TRGJ1 or TRGJ2. TCRdb leaves out the J gene; it was filled in here by matching the DNA to germline. Germline CDR1 and CDR2: VTNTFY and YDVSTARD (reference sequence). After removal of 0 bases from V and 7 bases from J, the junction contained 6 bases not matched to a gene. This CDR3 has 13 amino acids. Here the CDR3 reads CATWDRPEYKKLF. The DNA of the CDR3 is TGTGCCACCTGGGACAGGCCGGAGTATAAGAAACTCTTT.

With respect to this clone: This DNA's translation and the protein TCRdb lists, from a much larger clone, do not match at residue 15, likely due to a read error; the protein shown is translated from the DNA. Other DNA sequences in this specimen translate into the identical CDR3. DNA for the CDR3: TGTGCCACCTGGGACAGGCCGAATCGGGCCGATAGTAGTGATCGGATCAAGACGTTT. Protein sequence: CATWDRPNRADSSDRIKTF. This chain joins TRGV3 and TRGJP2. The J gene, not given by TCRdb, was assigned here from a germline match of the nucleotide sequence. The CDR3 length is 19 residues. The germline CDR1 and CDR2 sequences are VTNTFY and YDVSTARD (reference sequence).

This clone showed up just once. V and J are TRGV9 and TRGJP. In the absence of a J gene in TCRdb, the DNA was matched to germline to assign it here. V trimming: 4 bases; J trimming: 4 bases; junction bases outside the gene matches: 10. Germline CDR1 is GITISATS and CDR2 is ISYDGTV (reference sequence). The length of the CDR3 is 18 residues. CDR3 region: CALWDRKEQELGKKIKVF. CDR3 DNA sequence: TGTGCCTTGTGGGATAGAAAGGAACAAGAGTTGGGCAAAAAAATCAAGGTATTT.

Notes on this clone: A much larger clone sits a single nucleotide away, making a read error possible. Other DNA sequences in this specimen translate into the identical CDR3. V is TRGV9 and J is TRGJP. Assignment of the J gene here rests on matching the DNA to germline, because TCRdb gives none. The CDR3 consists of 16 residues. Germline CDR1 GITISATS, CDR2 ISYDGTV (reference sequence). The CDR3 DNA reads TGCGCCTTGTGGGAGGTGGAAGAGTTGGGCAAAAAAATCAAGGTATTT. This sequence encodes CALWEVEELGKKIKVF.

The chain joins TRGV4 to TRGJ1 or TRGJ2. No J gene is reported in TCRdb; it was inferred here by comparing the DNA with germline. CDR3 length equals 13 residues. Unmatched junction bases numbered 5, after V lost 0 bases and J lost 6 bases. CDR1 is EGSTGY and CDR2 is YDSYTSSV in the germline V gene. CDR3 sequence (DNA): TGTGCCACCTGGGATGGGCAGGGTTATAAGAAACTCTTT. Translated, it gives CATWDGQGYKKLF.

No call was made for the V gene; the J gene is TRGJP. This CDR3 comprises 16 residues. CDR3 in DNA: TGTGCCTTGTGGGAGGAGGTCGGGTTGGGCAAAAAAATCAAGGTATTT. Translation gives CALWEEVGLGKKIKVF.